This T cell receptor beta chain was sequenced during a study of response to subunit inactivated influenza vaccine. Findings and limits, study-wide: Every seasonal influenza vaccination brings in few new T cells, the authors suggested.

Germline V gene data show CDR1 as DFQATT and CDR2 as SNEGSKA (reference sequence). The CDR3 totals 14 residues. V lost 2 bases, J lost 6 bases, and 5 bases stayed unmatched. MiXCR was run by TCRdb on the RT-PCR reads, yielding one entry per CDR3 protein. The repertoire consists of just under 250,000 distinct CDR3 sequences, with about 12% occurring once and the leading ten covering about 7.8%. This clonotype occurred many times. The antigen is unknown. This clonotype originated in a man in his forties or fifties who received an inactivated influenza vaccine. Specimen: non-naive T cells sorted from PBMCs, collected less than 15 days before vaccination. This rearrangement joins TRBV20-1 to TRBJ1-3, with TRBD1 matching 9 bases. The CDR3 sequence is CSARKQGALNTIYF. The DNA of the CDR3 is TGCAGTGCTAGAAAACAGGGGGCCTTAAACACCATATATTTT.